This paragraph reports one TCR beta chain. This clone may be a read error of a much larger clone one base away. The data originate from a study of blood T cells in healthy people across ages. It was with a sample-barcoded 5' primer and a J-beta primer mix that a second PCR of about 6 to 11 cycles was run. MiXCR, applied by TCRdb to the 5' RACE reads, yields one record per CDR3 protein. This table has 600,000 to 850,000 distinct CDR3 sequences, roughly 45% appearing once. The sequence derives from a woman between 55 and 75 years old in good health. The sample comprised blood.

CDR3 coding DNA: TGCAGCGTTAGGACTAGCGGGATCTGCAATGAGCAGTTCTTC. Its translation: CSVRTSGICNEQFF. The gene calls are TRBV29-1 and TRBJ2-1, with TRBD2 identical over 12 bases. The germline gives CDR1 SQVTM, CDR2 ANQGSEA. CDR3 length equals 14 residues. The ends lost 5 bases at V and 6 bases at J; junction bases unmatched: 5.